The 31 T cell receptor beta chains in this list originate from one sample, sequenced in a study of radiation and T cells in renal cell carcinoma. Time point described: blood 2 weeks post-SBRT. Described treatment: 15 Gy SBRT to primary tumor, nephrectomy 4 weeks later. Sequencing was performed with immunoSEQ multiplex PCR; in TCRdb, only in-frame clones are kept and a portion is missing. Of more than 65,000 clones listed, around 85% are singletons. Sequences were derived from blood, sampled from a patient whose treatment included radiotherapy and nephrectomy. These receptors were taken from a woman aged 50 to 60 with renal cell carcinoma.

V usage is TRBV28 and J usage is TRBJ2-6; no clear D. Trimming took 1 base from V and 5 from J, leaving 9 bases between them. Germline V gene data show CDR1 as MDHEN and CDR2 as SYDVKM. This CDR3 has 15 residues. CDR3 in DNA: TGTGCCAGCAGTTTATCCGAGTCTTGGGCCAACGTCCTGACTTTC. This codes for CASSLSESWANVLTF.

This sequence joins TRBV4-1 and TRBJ1-2; maybe TRBD1 (5 bases). The germline CDR1 and CDR2 sequences are MGHRA and YSYEKL. V was clipped by 0 bases and J by 2 bases, with 16 bases between them. The CDR3 consists of 17 residues. CDR3 sequence (DNA): TGCGCCAGCAGCCAAGAGCCACCGGGGGTAGTGAACTATGGCTACACCTTC. Protein: CASSQEPPGVVNYGYTF.

This sequence joins TRBV5-1 and TRBJ2-1, with TRBD2 matching over 12 bases. The CDR3 contains 15 residues. Per the germline V gene, CDR1 is SGHRS and CDR2 is YFSETQ. The V and J ends lost 1 base and 7 bases, in that order; junction bases with no gene match: 3. CDR3: CASSLTSGGLNEQFF. CDR3 nucleotide sequence: TGCGCCAGCAGCTTGACTAGCGGGGGGTTGAATGAGCAGTTCTTC. Full variable domain (outside the CDR3, taken from reference TRBV5-1 and TRBJ2-1): KAGVTQTPRYLIKTRGQQVTLSCSPISGHRSVSWYQQTPGQGLQFLFEYFSETQRNKGNFPGRFSGRQFSNSRSEMNVSTLELGDSALYLCASSLTSGGLNEQFFGPGTRLTVL.

This chain's CDR3 is CASSRTNSGANVLTF. As DNA, the CDR3 is TGTGCCAGCAGCCGTACGAACTCTGGGGCCAACGTCCTGACTTTC. The chain carries TRBV7-8 and TRBJ2-6; D gene unclear. V gave up 5 bases and J gave up 0 bases, with 8 bases separating them. This CDR3 comprises 15 residues. The germline CDR1 and CDR2 sequences are SGHVS and FQNEAQ. Together with reference TRBV7-8 and TRBJ2-6, the CDR3 gives the full variable domain: GAGVSQSPRYKVAKRGQDVALRCDPISGHVSLFWYQQALGQGPEFLTYFQNEAQLDKSGLPSDRFFAERPEGSVSTLKIQRTQQEDSAVYLCASSRTNSGANVLTFGAGSRLTVL.

The V gene is TRBV4-3, the J gene TRBJ1-1; maybe TRBD1 (5 bases). The CDR3 totals 14 residues. The V gene's germline CDR1 is LGHNA and CDR2 YSLEER. V was cut by 0 bases and J by 6 bases, with 11 bases left in between. For the CDR3, the DNA is TGCGCCAGCAGCCAAGAGAGCAGGGTGGCTGAAGCTTTCTTT. Amino acids: CASSQESRVAEAFF.

The genes are TRBV19 and TRBJ2-7; tentatively, D is TRBD1 (6 bases). There are 14 residues in the CDR3. CDR1 and CDR2 from the germline V gene are LNHDA and SQIVND (reference sequence). Trimming cost V 3 bases and J 4 bases, with 13 bases left between them. CDR3 protein: CASSIGRGRYEQYF. Written as DNA, the CDR3 is TGTGCCAGTAGTATTGGCAGGGGTCGGTACGAGCAGTACTTC. Filled out from reference TRBV19 and TRBJ2-7, the complete variable domain reads DGGITQSPKYLFRKEGQNVTLSCEQNLNHDAMYWYRQDPGQGLRLIYYSQIVNDFQKGDIAEGYSVSREKKESFPLTVTSAQKNPTAFYLCASSIGRGRYEQYFGPGTRLTVT.

V and J are TRBV4-2 and TRBJ1-3; tentatively, D is TRBD1 (6 bases). CDR3 size: 15 residues. The ends were cut back, 0 bases at V and 4 bases at J, with 10 bases in the middle. CDR1 and CDR2 from the germline V gene are LGHNA and YNFKEQ. CDR3 in DNA: TGTGCCAGCAGCCAAGAAGCAGGGGTCGGAAACACCATATATTTT. Residues: CASSQEAGVGNTIYF.

In this sample, this clone turned up a few times. This chain links TRBV7-9 with TRBJ1-2; D is uncertain. The CDR3 covers 12 residues. V was cut by 8 bases and J by 4 bases, with 11 bases left in between. CDR1 SEHNR and CDR2 FQNEAQ come from the germline V gene (reference sequence). The chain's CDR3 is CASSPGFYGYTF. Here the CDR3 DNA reads TGTGCCAGCTCCCCCGGGTTCTATGGCTACACCTTC.

The rearrangement joins TRBV2 to TRBJ1-4; no reliable D call. Deletions cut 1 base from V and 5 bases from J, with 14 bases between. The CDR3 loop spans 16 amino acids. CDR1 and CDR2 (germline): SNHLY, FYNNEI. CDR3 sequence reads: CASSEDRPELNEKLFF. The CDR3 nucleotides are TGTGCCAGCAGTGAAGATCGCCCAGAGCTGAATGAAAAACTGTTTTTT.

The chain has TRBV28 and TRBJ1-5, with 7 nucleotides matching TRBD1. Looked up from germline, CDR1 is MDHEN and CDR2 is SYDVKM. This CDR3 comprises 14 residues. After removal of 5 bases from V and 4 bases from J, the junction contained 5 bases not matched to a gene. The DNA of the CDR3 is TGTGCCAGCAGTCCGGGACAGAAGAATCAGCCCCAGCATTTT. Its protein is CASSPGQKNQPQHF.

CDR3 amino acids: CASSLTAQAGGEKLFF. CDR3 DNA sequence: TGTGCCAGCTCACTAACCGCCCAGGCTGGAGGTGAAAAACTGTTTTTT. The rearrangement uses TRBV18 and TRBJ1-4; no firm D call. V shed 4 bases and J shed 7 bases, with 19 bases lying between them. The CDR3 spans 16 residues. The V gene's germline CDR1 is KGHSH and CDR2 LQKENI.

This clone was seen just once. The V gene is TRBV25-1, the J gene TRBJ2-2, with 13 bases lining up with TRBD2. V was clipped by 6 bases and J by 5 bases; unmatched bases: 0. This CDR3 has 14 residues. Germline values: CDR1 MGHDK, CDR2 SYGVNS. The chain's CDR3 is CASRLAGGTGELFF. DNA of the CDR3: TGTGCCAGCAGACTAGCGGGAGGGACCGGGGAGCTGTTTTTT.

CDR3 residues: CASTSGTENTEAFF. The CDR3 coding sequence is TGTGCCAGCACCAGCGGGACAGAGAACACTGAAGCTTTCTTT. This chain uses TRBV28 with TRBJ1-1; 7 nucleotides line up with TRBD1. This CDR3 is 14 amino acids long. V lost 7 bases to trimming and J lost 1 base; unmatched junction nucleotides: 6. CDR1 MDHEN and CDR2 SYDVKM come from the germline V gene.

The chain carries TRBV5-1 and TRBJ1-2, with 7 bases that match TRBD1. CDR3 length: 14 residues. The V segment lost 4 bases and the J segment 6 bases; nucleotides outside the gene matches: 9. The germline CDR1 and CDR2 sequences are SGHRS and YFSETQ. The CDR3 reads CASSPGTASHGYTF. Written as DNA, the CDR3 is TGCGCCAGCAGCCCAGGGACAGCCTCCCATGGCTACACCTTC.

This chain connects TRBV5-1 to TRBJ2-1; 12 nucleotides line up with TRBD2. Germline V CDR1 and CDR2: SGHRS, YFSETQ. The CDR3 runs to 15 residues. With V trimmed by 4 bases and J by 6 bases, 5 bases remained unmatched. The CDR3 loop is CASSQTSGSLNEQFF. CDR3 sequence (DNA): TGCGCCAGCAGCCAGACTAGCGGGAGTCTCAATGAGCAGTTCTTC.

The J gene is TRBJ2-3, the V gene TRBV11-3; possible D gene TRBD1, 6 bases. CDR1 is SGHNT, CDR2 YENEEA, per germline. The CDR3 is 14 residues long. The ends were cut back, 4 bases at V and 4 bases at J, with 12 bases in the middle. This chain's CDR3 is CASSSWDTSDTQYF. CDR3 coding DNA: TGTGCCAGCAGCTCATGGGACACCTCAGATACGCAGTATTTT.

The chain employs TRBV18 and TRBJ2-1; the D is unclear. This CDR3 spans 15 amino acids. V was clipped by 3 bases and J by 6 bases, with 15 bases between them. Germline V gene data show CDR1 as KGHSH and CDR2 as LQKENI. The CDR3 protein is CASSPPSIYRNEQFF. CDR3 in DNA: TGTGCCAGCTCACCCCCTAGTATCTACCGCAATGAGCAGTTCTTC.

The chain carries TRBV6-1 and TRBJ1-5; D gene uncertain. This CDR3 region has 13 residues. Germline V gene sequence: CDR1 MNHNS, CDR2 SASEGT. The V end lost 1 base, the J end lost 6 bases, and 7 bases lay between the germline ends. CDR3 sequence (DNA): TGTGCCAGCAGTGAAGTGGGGATTCAGCCCCAGCATTTT. Its translation is CASSEVGIQPQHF.

This sequence joins TRBV7-9 and TRBJ2-6, with 10 positions matching TRBD1. Trimming cost V 1 base and J 2 bases; bases outside gene matches: 8. Germline V CDR1 and CDR2: SEHNR, FQNEAQ (reference sequence). The CDR3 totals 19 residues. The CDR3 DNA reads as TGTGCCAGCAGCTTAGGTTTAGGACAGGGGGTTCCTGGGGCCAACGTCCTGACTTTC. Amino acids: CASSLGLGQGVPGANVLTF.

V usage is TRBV30 and J usage is TRBJ2-4; D may be TRBD2 (6 bases). Trimming took 1 base from V and 4 from J, leaving 11 bases between them. This CDR3 is 14 amino acids long. Germline V gene lookup returns CDR1 GTSNPN and CDR2 SVGIG (reference sequence). CDR3: CAWSGPGGKNIQYF. The CDR3 coding sequence is TGTGCCTGGAGTGGCCCCGGGGGTAAAAACATTCAGTACTTC.

By share of the sample, this clone is medium-sized. The chain is built from TRBV28 and TRBJ2-2; 7 bases agree with TRBD2. This CDR3 comprises 14 residues. CDR1 is MDHEN and CDR2 is SYDVKM in the germline V gene. J gave up 4 bases and V 4 bases, and 3 bases lay outside the gene matches. CDR3 DNA: TGTGCCAGCAGTTGGGACTACTCCACCGGGGAGCTGTTTTTT. Translating gives CASSWDYSTGELFF.

This rearrangement joins TRBV28 to TRBJ1-2, with a weak D call TRBD1 (5 bases). The V end was cut by 4 bases, the J end by 6 bases, with 9 bases between. Germline V CDR1 and CDR2: MDHEN, SYDVKM. The CDR3 is 12 amino acids. The CDR3, as DNA: TGTGCCAGCAGTTCTCAGGGTAATGGCTACACCTTC. As protein: CASSSQGNGYTF.

The chain couples TRBV4-3 to TRBJ2-1, with no clear D. The CDR3 loop spans 13 amino acids. V was trimmed by 1 base and J by 7 bases, leaving 8 bases between them. The germline V gene encodes CDR1 LGHNA and CDR2 YSLEER. The CDR3 reads CASSQVYSNEQFF. The CDR3 DNA follows: TGCGCCAGCAGCCAAGTTTATTCGAATGAGCAGTTCTTC.

The chain is built from TRBV2 and TRBJ1-5, with 7 bases fitting TRBD1. Germline trimming cut 6 bases from V and 4 bases from J; bases unmatched to any gene: 3. This CDR3 has 13 residues. Germline-derived CDR1 and CDR2 are SNHLY and FYNNEI. The CDR3 DNA is TGTGCCAGCAGCGAGACAGGGAATCAGCCCCAGCATTTT. This encodes CASSETGNQPQHF.

The J gene is TRBJ1-5, the V gene TRBV5-6; possibly TRBD1 for D (5 bases). This CDR3 contains 16 residues. Germline values: CDR1 SGHDT, CDR2 YYEEEE. V was clipped by 2 bases and J by 6 bases, with 18 bases between them. CDR3 sequence (DNA): TGTGCCAGCAGCTTCGGGACTTATTCCCTTGGTCAGCCCCAGCATTTT. Amino acid sequence: CASSFGTYSLGQPQHF.

The chain couples TRBV6-1 to TRBJ1-5; possible D gene TRBD1, 5 bases. CDR3 length equals 15 residues. Germline V gene data show CDR1 as MNHNS and CDR2 as SASEGT. V lost 0 bases to trimming and J lost 4 bases, with 10 bases between them. The CDR3 nucleotides are TGTGCCAGCAGTGAAGCAGGGGTTCAGAATCAGCCCCAGCATTTT. Protein: CASSEAGVQNQPQHF.

The V and J genes are TRBV5-1 and TRBJ2-1; 9 bases align to TRBD1. The germline V gene has CDR1 SGHRS and CDR2 YFSETQ. This CDR3 has 16 residues. With V trimmed by 4 bases and J by 4 bases, 9 bases remained unmatched. The CDR3 spells CASSTSTGTGYNEQFF. In nucleotides, the CDR3 is TGCGCCAGCAGCACCTCAACCGGGACAGGGTACAATGAGCAGTTCTTC.

This clone was recorded a few times. The chain links TRBV2 to TRBJ1-2; D is uncertain. Germline V gives CDR1 SNHLY, CDR2 FYNNEI. Between the trimmed V and J ends, which lost 7 bases and 4 bases, there was a span of 16 bases. This CDR3 has 14 residues. The DNA for the CDR3 is TGTGCCAGCAATGGAAAGGACGAGATCTATGGCTACACCTTC. This encodes CASNGKDEIYGYTF.

The chain couples TRBV11-3 to TRBJ2-5; D may be TRBD1 (5 bases). V was pared by 1 base and J by 2 bases, with 5 bases between. CDR3 length equals 13 residues. Germline CDR1 is SGHNT and CDR2 is YENEEA. The chain's CDR3 is CASSLGTQETQYF. The CDR3 bases are TGTGCCAGCAGCTTAGGGACACAAGAGACCCAGTACTTC.

This sequence joins TRBV28 and TRBJ1-2; the D is unclear. The germline V gene has CDR1 MDHEN and CDR2 SYDVKM. V dropped 4 bases and J dropped 4 bases, with 28 bases sitting between them. The CDR3 sequence is 19 residues long. DNA for the CDR3: TGTGCCAGCAGTTCACCCCGCCGAGTGATCCCACCGACGACCTATGGCTACACCTTC. This encodes CASSSPRRVIPPTTYGYTF.

This clone has more than one count but fewer than ten. The gene calls are TRBV2 and TRBJ1-3; 8 nucleotides agree with TRBD1. CDR3 size: 14 residues. Germline values: CDR1 SNHLY, CDR2 FYNNEI. V lost 6 bases, J lost 7 bases, and 8 bases stayed unmatched. CDR3 DNA: TGTGCCAGCAGGACGGGACAGGTCGTGAACACCATATATTTT. Amino acid sequence: CASRTGQVVNTIYF.